These 13 T cell receptor beta chains were sequenced from one sample in a study of CD8 T cells in ankylosing spondylitis. Findings of the study overall: Roughly 8 highly homologous variants formed a TCR beta motif that appeared characteristic of ankylosing spondylitis blood.

These receptors have no known antigen. TCRdb reanalysed the 5' RACE reads using MiXCR and keeps one entry per CDR3 protein. The data contain roughly 450,000 distinct CDR3 sequences, around 26% of them singletons. Sequencing was done on a sample of blood, either unsorted or a sorted T cell fraction (not recorded which). These receptors came from a male donor with ankylosing spondylitis.

This chain uses TRBV24-1 with TRBJ2-1, with TRBD2 matching 13 bases. Germline assignment: CDR1 KGHDR and CDR2 SFDVKD. The CDR3 contains 15 residues. After removal of 4 bases from V and 9 bases from J, the junction contained 5 bases not matched to a gene. The CDR3 DNA reads as TGTGCCACCAGTGAAGGGACTAGCGGGATCAGTGAGCAGTTCTTC. It codes for CATSEGTSGISEQFF.

The DNA of the CDR3 is TGTGCCAGCAGCCAAGTCATAGGGGGGAACACTGAAGCTTTCTTT. This sequence encodes CASSQVIGGNTEAFF. The chain couples TRBV3-1 to TRBJ1-1, with a tentative D call TRBD1 (6 bases). There are 15 residues in the CDR3. The germline gives CDR1 LGHDT, CDR2 YNNKEL (reference sequence). V lost 1 base to trimming and J lost 1 base, with 10 bases between them.

V gene TRBV5-1 combines with J gene TRBJ2-5; 12 positions agree with TRBD2. The germline V gene has CDR1 SGHRS and CDR2 YFSETQ. CDR3 length equals 17 residues. Losses at the gene ends were 0 bases for V and 3 bases for J; bases not matched to a gene: 6. The CDR3 sequence is CASSLVARTSGEETQYF. DNA of the CDR3: TGCGCCAGCAGCTTGGTAGCTCGGACTAGCGGGGAAGAGACCCAGTACTTC.

The rearrangement links TRBV27 to TRBJ2-7; a possible D gene is TRBD1 (6 bases). The CDR3 has 13 residues. Germline CDR1 and CDR2: MNHEY and SMNVEV (reference sequence). CDR3 protein: CASSLTAATGMFV. The CDR3 DNA follows: TGTGCCAGCAGTCTAACCGCTGCTACAGGGATGTTCGTC.

V usage is TRBV7-2 and J usage is TRBJ1-3; 7 positions agree with TRBD1. The CDR3 consists of 14 residues. The V gene end was trimmed by 7 bases and the J gene end by 1 base; junction bases not matched to a gene: 4. Looked up from germline, CDR1 is SGHTA and CDR2 is FQGNSA. The CDR3 protein is CASTGGGSGNTIYF. The CDR3 bases are TGTGCCAGCACAGGGGGTGGTTCTGGAAACACCATATATTTT.

This clonotype was seen more than once but under ten times. This chain uses TRBV20-1 with TRBJ1-2, with D perhaps matching TRBD1 (6 bases). V lost 4 bases, J lost 0 bases, and 15 bases lay in between. Germline values: CDR1 DFQATT, CDR2 SNEGSKA (reference sequence). CDR3 length: 15 amino acids. The CDR3 coding sequence is TGCAGTGCTAAAGGGGGACAACCTACTAACTATGGCTACACCTTC. Translated: CSAKGGQPTNYGYTF.

This clonotype has only a few counts. V gene TRBV7-2 combines with J gene TRBJ1-1; 8 nucleotides align to TRBD1. This CDR3 is built from 12 residues. From germline, CDR1 is SGHTA and CDR2 FQGNSA. V was clipped by 6 bases and J by 11 bases; unmatched bases: 8. Written as DNA, the CDR3 is TGTGCCAGCAGGCTGAGACAGGGGCGGGCTTTCTTT. Protein: CASRLRQGRAFF.

This clonotype showed up just once. The chain joins TRBV10-3 to TRBJ1-3, with 7 bases aligning to TRBD1. This CDR3 contains 16 residues. After removal of 2 bases from V and 0 bases from J, the junction contained 4 bases not matched to a gene. CDR1 ENHRY and CDR2 SYGVKD come from the germline V gene. CDR3 sequence reads: CAISEPGTVSGNTIYF. CDR3 DNA: TGTGCCATCAGTGAGCCGGGGACAGTCTCTGGAAACACCATATATTTT.

The chain carries TRBV3-1 and TRBJ1-1, with D perhaps matching TRBD1 (6 bases). Germline assignment: CDR1 LGHDT and CDR2 YNNKEL (reference sequence). V gave up 1 base and J gave up 3 bases, with 12 bases separating them. The CDR3 extends over 15 amino acids. CDR3 sequence reads: CASSQGTALYTEAFF. DNA of the CDR3: TGTGCCAGCAGCCAAGGGACAGCTTTGTACACTGAAGCTTTCTTT.

CDR3 residues: CASSFSEGLKTQYF. DNA for the CDR3: TGTGCCAGCAGTTTTTCGGAGGGTCTGAAGACCCAGTACTTC. The chain is built from TRBV12-3 or TRBV12-4 and TRBJ2-5; possible D gene TRBD2, 6 bases. CDR3 length: 14 amino acids. Trimming removed 3 bases at V and 6 bases at J, with 14 bases between.

The V call is TRBV12-3 or TRBV12-4, the J call TRBJ2-3, with D perhaps matching TRBD1 or TRBD2 (5 bases each). CDR3 size: 14 residues. V lost 6 bases to trimming and J lost 2 bases, with 12 bases between them. CDR3 sequence reads: CASRTTGTTDTQYF. The CDR3 nucleotides read TGTGCCAGCAGGACGACCGGGACCACAGATACGCAGTATTTT.

The chain carries TRBV3-1 and TRBJ1-4, with 11 positions matching TRBD1. The ends lost 4 bases at V and 3 bases at J; junction bases unmatched: 7. CDR1 and CDR2 from the germline V gene are LGHDT and YNNKEL (reference sequence). The length of the CDR3 is 17 residues. CDR3 DNA: TGTGCCAGCAGCCCCGGGACAGGGGGTATAGCTAATGAAAAACTGTTTTTT. Translating it yields CASSPGTGGIANEKLFF.

This clonotype was found a few times. V is TRBV15 and J is TRBJ2-1, with 13 bases lining up with TRBD2. The germline V gene encodes CDR1 LNHNV and CDR2 YYDKDF (reference sequence). J lost 9 bases, V lost 0 bases, and 2 bases had no gene match. CDR3 length: 15 residues. DNA of the CDR3: TGTGCCACCAGCAGAGAGGGACTAGCGGGATCTGAGCAGTTCTTC. This sequence encodes CATSREGLAGSEQFF. The entire variable domain, with the rest obtained from reference TRBV15 and TRBJ2-1, is as follows: DAMVIQNPRYQVTQFGKPVTLSCSQTLNHNVMYWYQQKSSQAPKLLFHYYDKDFNNEADTPDNFQSRRPNTSFCFLDIRSPGLGDTAMYLCATSREGLAGSEQFFGPGTRLTVL.